A single T cell receptor gamma chain is shown here with its context. The antigen it recognizes is unknown. The record has no base qualities; no much larger clone is one base away. The sample belongs to a study of intestinal T cells in coeliac disease (dated by TCRdb to 2020 to 2021). Background for the entire study: Coeliac patients were found to be much younger than controls, with mean ages of around 16.0 versus 57 years recorded in the TRG cohort. In the TCR-delta (TRD) cohort, there were duodenal biopsies from some eleven coeliac disease patients and some eleven non-coeliac controls. Duodenal biopsies from 30 to 40 coeliac disease patients and 20 to 25 non-coeliac controls made up a second, larger TCR-gamma (TRG) cohort.

Study-level results and caveats: FFPE-derived DNA was found to be relatively degraded, and loss of a proportion of TCR sequences in each sample was likely caused by this degradation. Coeliac and control groups differed significantly in age, although an age-split analysis did not yield significant classification. TRD kmer-based clustering correctly classified all 22 biopsies in training, with a reported leave-one-out accuracy of around 92%. TRG clustering correctly classified most of the 54 biopsies (roughly 94%), with a reported leave-one-out accuracy of roughly 90%. Repeated CDR3 amino acid sequences could not be distinguished from PCR duplicates.

Libraries were built with multiplex PCR. This sample was sequenced with an Ion Torrent PGM. The LymphoTrack kit, which has primers carrying Illumina adapters, was used to amplify TRG repertoires from 200 ng of biopsy DNA. TRG amplicons were purified using AMPure XP beads, were quantified on a 2100 Bioanalyzer, and were pooled equimolarly. TRG libraries were sequenced on an Ion PGM instrument. In the source study's methods: Using FastX, any read was removed if more than 10% of its nucleotides had quality scores below the third quartile calculated per patient. Alignment of reads was performed with IMGT/HighV-QUEST so that V, D and J genes were assigned, CDR3 regions were identified and functionality was assessed. Sequences were converted to amino acids, and every sequence predicted to be non-functional was removed. CDR3s were split into kmers, with and without positional annotation; kmer frequencies underwent PCA, and samples were clustered using all 1023 combinations of PCs 1-10. Classification was validated by leave-one-out cross-validation, re-optimising parameters on the remaining samples each time. Shannon diversity was calculated with the vegan R package from repeated random subsamples, each the size of the lowest read count. Via CATT, TCRdb reprocessed the public reads, and rows with identical DNA were then joined. The V and J calls reflect TCRdb's pipeline rather than the authors' work. The sample contains approximately 680 gamma-chain clones, around 52% of them found a single time. 20% of the sample lies in the top ten.

For each case, genomic DNA was extracted from ten 5-um FFPE scrolls with the QIAamp DNA FFPE tissue kit. Classification of coeliac disease based on the TCR repertoire was tested using fully anonymised formalin-fixed paraffin-embedded duodenal biopsies that were surplus to diagnostic needs. This TCR was sampled from a human donor with celiac disease. Sequencing was carried out using a duodenal biopsy.

The CDR3 amino acid sequence is: CALWEVQNYYKKLF. Read as DNA, the sequence is TGTGCCTTGTGGGAGGTCCAAAATTATTATAAGAAACTCTTT. The rearrangement joined TRGV9 to TRGJ1 or TRGJ2. From the cysteine up to the phenylalanine, the CDR3 has a length of 14 residues. Solely the CDR3 DNA is kept, with 42 bases framed from the first base. According to the germline V gene (reference sequence), CDR1 reads GITISATS and CDR2 reads ISYDGTV. V lost 1 base and J lost 1 base, and the count of bases not matched to a germline gene is 4.